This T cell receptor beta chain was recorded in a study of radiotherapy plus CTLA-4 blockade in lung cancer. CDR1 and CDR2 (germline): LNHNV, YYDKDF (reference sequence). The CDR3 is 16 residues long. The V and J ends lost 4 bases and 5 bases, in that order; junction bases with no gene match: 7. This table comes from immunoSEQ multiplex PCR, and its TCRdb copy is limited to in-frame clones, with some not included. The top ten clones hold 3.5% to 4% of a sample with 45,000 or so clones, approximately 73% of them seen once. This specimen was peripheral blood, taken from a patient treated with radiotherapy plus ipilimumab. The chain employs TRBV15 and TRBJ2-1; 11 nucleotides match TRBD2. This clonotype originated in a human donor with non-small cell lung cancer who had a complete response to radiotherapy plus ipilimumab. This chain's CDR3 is CATSTRTSGLNNEQFF. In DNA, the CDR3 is TGTGCCACCAGCACCCGGACTAGCGGGCTTAACAATGAGCAGTTCTTC.